The clone carrying this T cell receptor beta chain has a count of ten or more. Its antigen is not known. The record originates from a study of molecular identifiers for immune sequencing clone quantification. Study results and caveats: Underestimated sizes of highly expanded clones could result from identical TCR molecules that share a barcode. Whereas naive cells kept under 1% of molecules in clones above 20 RNA copies, such clones held over 97% in effectors.

TCRdb redid the calling of the PCR reads with MiXCR, one entry per CDR3 protein. The data contain approximately 500,000 distinct CDR3 sequences, 20% to 25% of them singletons. A CD8+CD4-CCR7+CD45RA+ gate was used to sort naive CD8 T cells. The sequence derives from a human donor in good health. Some libraries in this study had Jurkat cell RNA spiked in. The sample was naive CD8+ T cells from blood, with Jurkat cell RNA spiked in. Stated subset: FACS-sorted CD8+CD4-CCR7+CD45RA+ naive T cells.

DNA for the CDR3: TGTGCCTGGAGTGTCCCAGAGGACAGCTCCTACGAGCAGTACTTC. It is translated as CAWSVPEDSSYEQYF. The J gene is TRBJ2-7, the V gene TRBV30, with D perhaps TRBD1 (6 bases). The length of the CDR3 is 15 residues. Germline values: CDR1 GTSNPN, CDR2 SVGIG (reference sequence). V gave up 0 bases and J gave up 0 bases, with 12 bases separating them.